Listed below are T cell receptor beta chains from one sample, sequenced in a study of T cell responses to AZD1222 COVID-19 vaccine. The method was immunoSEQ multiplex PCR; TCRdb's version includes in-frame clones alone and lacks a portion of them. The sample contains roughly 100,000 clones, nearly 95% of which appear only once. This specimen was peripheral blood, taken on day 0 of AZD1222 vaccination. Every receptor here comes from an adult in good health. Both conserved end residues are part of each CDR3. Each record gives: J gene, clone size, D gene, V gene, CDR3 DNA, CDR3 protein. The D gene is left open where the match is weak. Not all rows give a size; the values are once, few, many and, for expanded clones, a class.

TRBJ1-5,once,-,TRBV19,TGTGCCAGTAGTATCGTCAGGGTGGGGAATCAGCCCCAGCATTTT,CASSIVRVGNQPQHF
TRBJ1-2,-,-,TRBV2,TGTGCCAGCAGATCCGGGACGGCTCTCTATGGCTACACCTTC,CASRSGTALYGYTF
TRBJ2-1,-,TRBD2,TRBV20-1,TGCAGTGCTTGGACTAGCGGTGAGCAGTTCTTC,CSAWTSGEQFF
TRBJ2-7,-,TRBD1,TRBV5-4,TGTGCCAGCAGCCCACCTAGGGACAGCGGCGAGCAGTACTTC,CASSPPRDSGEQYF
TRBJ2-1,-,-,TRBV7-2,TGTGCCAGCAGCTTAGGGGTCGGCGTGAATGAGCAGTTCTTC,CASSLGVGVNEQFF
TRBJ2-3,-,TRBD1,TRBV5-8,TGTGCCAGCAGCTTGGACAGGGGGCGCGTAACAGATACGCAGTATTTT,CASSLDRGRVTDTQYF
TRBJ1-1,once,-,TRBV28,TGTGCCAGCGGCACAGGGTCCACTGAAGCTTTCTTT,CASGTGSTEAFF
TRBJ1-6,-,TRBD1,TRBV11-3,TGTGCCAGCAGCTTGAGGACAGGGTACAATTCACCCCTCCACTTT,CASSLRTGYNSPLHF
TRBJ2-1,-,TRBD2,TRBV12-5,TGTGCTAGTGGTTTGGTACTCGGCCATCATAGAGCGGGAGGTAGGGGGAATGAGCAGTTCTTC,CASGLVLGHHRAGGRGNEQFF
TRBJ1-6,-,-,TRBV6-5,TGTGCCAGCGACAGGAACAGAGATTCACCCCTCCACTTT,CASDRNRDSPLHF
TRBJ2-7,-,TRBD1,TRBV7-8,TGTGCCAGCAGCTTAGAGACAGGGGGCCACACAAGATCCTACGAGCAGTACTTC,CASSLETGGHTRSYEQYF
TRBJ1-2,-,-,TRBV24-1,TGTGCCACCAGTGAGCATTACAGCTATGGCTACACCTTC,CATSEHYSYGYTF
TRBJ2-3,-,TRBD2,TRBV5-1,TGCGCCAGCAGCATGGGACTAGCGAGCACAGATACGCAGTATTTT,CASSMGLASTDTQYF
TRBJ1-5,-,-,TRBV6-5,TGTGCCAGCAGTACAGGGAGCAATCAGCCCCAGCATTTT,CASSTGSNQPQHF
TRBJ1-1,-,-,TRBV7-9,TGTGCCAGCAGCTTAGTGGGGGGAGAAGCTTTCTTT,CASSLVGGEAFF
TRBJ1-3,-,-,TRBV5-5,TGTGCCAGCAGCTTGGAGAGACGGAGAAACACCATATATTTT,CASSLERRRNTIYF
TRBJ2-2,-,-,TRBV2,TGTGCCAGCACCGGCGGAAACCTGAACACCGGGGAGCTGTTTTTT,CASTGGNLNTGELFF
TRBJ1-5,-,-,TRBV21-1,TGTGCCAGCAGCAACGGGGGAAGCAATCAGCCCCAGCATTTT,CASSNGGSNQPQHF
TRBJ2-7,once,TRBD1,TRBV19,TGTGCCAGCGGGACAGGGGGCTCCTACGAGCAGTACTTC,CASGTGGSYEQYF
TRBJ2-7,-,TRBD2,TRBV28,TGTGCCAGCAATCCCCGACTAGCGGGACGAACCTACGAGCAGTACTTC,CASNPRLAGRTYEQYF
TRBJ2-7,-,-,TRBV27,TGTGCCAGCGCCCGAGCGGAGGGGTTCGAGCAGTACTTC,CASARAEGFEQYF
TRBJ2-5,-,TRBD2,TRBV29-1,TGCAGCGTCCCATGGGGGGAGGGCCTGGAGACCCAGTACTTC,CSVPWGEGLETQYF
TRBJ1-2,-,-,TRBV12-3/TRBV12-4,TGTGCCAGCAGTTTTGGTGGAAATGGCTACACCTTC,CASSFGGNGYTF
TRBJ2-7,-,TRBD2,TRBV10-3,TGTGCCATCAGTGAAAGACTAGCGGGAGCCCACGAGCAGTACTTC,CAISERLAGAHEQYF
TRBJ1-2,few,-,TRBV5-1,TGCGCCAGCAGAGCTGACAGTATTAATGGCTACACCTTC,CASRADSINGYTF
TRBJ1-2,-,TRBD1,TRBV7-2,TGTGCCAGCAGCCAGGGACAGAGCTATGGCTACACCTTC,CASSQGQSYGYTF
TRBJ2-1,-,-,TRBV5-6,TGTGCCAGCAGCGGAAGGACGGGGAGCTCCTACAATGAGCAGTTCTTC,CASSGRTGSSYNEQFF
TRBJ2-2,-,-,TRBV4-2,TGTGCCAGCAGCCAAGATCCCCAGGGGAGCACCGGGGAGCTGTTTTTT,CASSQDPQGSTGELFF
TRBJ2-5,-,-,TRBV11-2,TGTGCCAGCAGCTTTACAGGCCGAGGAGGTAGCGGCCAAGAGACCCAGTACTTC,CASSFTGRGGSGQETQYF
TRBJ1-5,-,-,TRBV19,TGTGCCAGTGTGGCTCGCGGGGTTGGCAATCAGCCCCAGCATTTT,CASVARGVGNQPQHF
TRBJ2-1,once,TRBD2,TRBV5-1,TGCGCCAGCAGCTTGGGCGGGAGCTCCTACAATGAGCAGTTCTTC,CASSLGGSSYNEQFF
TRBJ2-7,once,-,TRBV2,TGTGCCAGCAGTCTCGAGAACTACGAGCAGTACTTC,CASSLENYEQYF
TRBJ1-1,-,TRBD1,TRBV27,TGTGCCAGCAGTCAAGGGCAGGGGGGCTTTTTCTTT,CASSQGQGGFFF
TRBJ1-5,-,TRBD1,TRBV7-8,TGTGCCAGCAGCTCAATCGACAGGGATCTAAACCAGCCCCAGCATTTT,CASSSIDRDLNQPQHF
TRBJ2-2,-,-,TRBV11-3,TGTGCCAGCAGCCACGGAGGGGCAAACACCGGGGAGCTGTTTTTT,CASSHGGANTGELFF